This T cell receptor beta chain was obtained from a study of blood T cells in healthy people across ages. Through a sample-barcoded 5' primer and a J-beta primer mix, a second PCR was run for about 7 to 12 cycles. Every sample gave at least 2.5 million paired-end reads containing CDR3. TCRdb reprocessed the 5' RACE reads via MiXCR and lists one record per CDR3 protein. The sample lists just under 550,000 distinct CDR3 sequences, more than 20% occurring once. This clonotype was detected many times. The germline V gene encodes CDR1 MDHEN and CDR2 SYDVKM. After removal of 3 bases from V and 5 bases from J, the junction contained 0 bases not matched to a gene. This CDR3 has 13 residues. These data also featured in a second study, about T cells of mothers and their children.

The rearrangement uses TRBV28 and TRBJ2-5; 10 positions match TRBD2. The source of this sequence is a boy aged 5-17 years in good health. The sequencing sample was made of blood. The chain's CDR3 is CASSFSGGETQYF. The CDR3 bases are TGTGCCAGCAGTTTTAGCGGGGGGGAGACCCAGTACTTC.